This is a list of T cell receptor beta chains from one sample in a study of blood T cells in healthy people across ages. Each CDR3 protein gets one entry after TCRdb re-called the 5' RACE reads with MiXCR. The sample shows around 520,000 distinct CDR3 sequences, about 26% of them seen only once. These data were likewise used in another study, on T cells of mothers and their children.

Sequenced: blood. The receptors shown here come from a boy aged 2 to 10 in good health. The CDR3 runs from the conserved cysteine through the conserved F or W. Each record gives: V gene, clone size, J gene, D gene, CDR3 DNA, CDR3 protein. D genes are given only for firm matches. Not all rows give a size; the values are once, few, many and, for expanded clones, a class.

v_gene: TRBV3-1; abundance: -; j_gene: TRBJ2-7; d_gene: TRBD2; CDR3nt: TGTGCCAGCAGCCCGACTAGCGGGATATACGAGCAGTACTTC; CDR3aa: CASSPTSGIYEQYF
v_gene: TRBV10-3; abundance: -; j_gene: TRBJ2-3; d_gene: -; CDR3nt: TGTGCCATCAGTGAGCAGGCGCGGAGCACAGATACGCAGTATTTT; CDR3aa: CAISEQARSTDTQYF
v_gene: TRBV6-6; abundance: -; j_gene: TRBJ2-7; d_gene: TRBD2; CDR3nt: TGTGCCAGCACTCATGGCGGGAGTGGCTCCTACGAGCAATACTTC; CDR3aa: CASTHGGSGSYEQYF
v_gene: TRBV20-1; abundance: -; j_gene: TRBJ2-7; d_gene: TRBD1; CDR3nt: TGCAGTGCTAAGGGGGCGAACAGCTCCTACGAGCAGTACTTC; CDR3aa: CSAKGANSSYEQYF
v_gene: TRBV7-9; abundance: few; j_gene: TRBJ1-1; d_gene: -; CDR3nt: TGTGCCAGCAGCTCAGAGTTTTTGGGTGGGAGAAATACTGAAGCTTTCTTT; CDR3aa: CASSSEFLGGRNTEAFF
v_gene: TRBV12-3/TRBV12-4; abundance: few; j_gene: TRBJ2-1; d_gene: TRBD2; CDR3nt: TGTGCCAGTGCTTGGCGGGGGGGGAGTGAGCAGTTCTTC; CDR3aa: CASAWRGGSEQFF
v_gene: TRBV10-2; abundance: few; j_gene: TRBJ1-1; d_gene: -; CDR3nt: TGCGCCAGTACCTACGGGGGGCGGGCGGACACTGAAGCTTTCTTT; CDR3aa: CASTYGGRADTEAFF
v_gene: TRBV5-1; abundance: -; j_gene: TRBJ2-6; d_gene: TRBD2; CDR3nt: TGCGCCAGCAGCATTGGGACTAGCGGGAGCTCTGGGGCCAACGTCCTGACTTTC; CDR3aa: CASSIGTSGSSGANVLTF
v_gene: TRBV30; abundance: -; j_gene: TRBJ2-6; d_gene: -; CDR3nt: TGTGCCTGGAGTGTACCCGCTGGGGCCAACGTCCTGACTTTC; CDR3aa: CAWSVPAGANVLTF
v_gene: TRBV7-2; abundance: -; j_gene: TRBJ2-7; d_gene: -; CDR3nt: TGTGCCAGCAGCATAAATAGCGTTTACGAGCAGTACTTC; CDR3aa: CASSINSVYEQYF
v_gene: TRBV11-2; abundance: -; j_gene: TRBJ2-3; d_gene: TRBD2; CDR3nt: TGTGCCAGCGCCCTAGCGGGGGGGCAGCCAGATACGCAGTATTTT; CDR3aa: CASALAGGQPDTQYF
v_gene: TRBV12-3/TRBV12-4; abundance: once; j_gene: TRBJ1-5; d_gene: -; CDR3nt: TGTGCCAGCAGCCCCCGGGGCCCCGGTTCGCCCCAGCATTTT; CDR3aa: CASSPRGPGSPQHF
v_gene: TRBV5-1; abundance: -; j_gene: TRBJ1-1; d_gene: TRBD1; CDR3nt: TGCGCCAGCAGCTTGGCCCTTGGGACAGGAGCTTTCTTT; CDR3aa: CASSLALGTGAFF
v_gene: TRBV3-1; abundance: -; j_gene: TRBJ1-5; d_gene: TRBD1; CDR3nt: TGTGCCAGCAGCCAGGGGACAGGCTCAAGCAATCAGCCCCAGCATTTT; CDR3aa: CASSQGTGSSNQPQHF
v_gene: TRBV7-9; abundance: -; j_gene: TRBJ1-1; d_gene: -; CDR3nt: TGTGCCTGCAGCCGGACCACTGAAGCTTTCTTT; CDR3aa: CACSRTTEAFF
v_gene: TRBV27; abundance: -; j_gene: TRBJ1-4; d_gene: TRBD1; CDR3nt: TGTGCCAGCAGCCGAGGTTGGGGACAGGGAGAAAAACTGTTTTTT; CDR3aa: CASSRGWGQGEKLFF
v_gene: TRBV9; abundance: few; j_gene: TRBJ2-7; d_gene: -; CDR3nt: TGTGCCAGCAGCGCAGATCCCCAGGGTTACGAGCAGTACTTC; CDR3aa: CASSADPQGYEQYF
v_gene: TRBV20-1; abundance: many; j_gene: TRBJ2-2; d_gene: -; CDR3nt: TGCAGTGCTAGAGCACGCAGGGTCGGGGAGCTGTTTTTT; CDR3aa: CSARARRVGELFF
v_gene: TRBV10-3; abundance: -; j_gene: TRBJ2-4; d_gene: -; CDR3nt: TGTGCCATCAGTGAGCCCGACAGTTTATACAAAAACATTCAGTACTTC; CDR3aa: CAISEPDSLYKNIQYF
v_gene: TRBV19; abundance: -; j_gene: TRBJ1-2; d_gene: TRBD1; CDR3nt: TGTGCCAGTAGTATCGCTAAGGGGGCTGGGTATGGCTACACCTTC; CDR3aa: CASSIAKGAGYGYTF
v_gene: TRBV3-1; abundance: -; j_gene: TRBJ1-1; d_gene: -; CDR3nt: TGTGTCAGCAGGACGAACACTGAAGCTTTCTTT; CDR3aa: CVSRTNTEAFF
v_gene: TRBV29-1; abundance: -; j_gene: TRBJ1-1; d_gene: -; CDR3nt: TGCAGCGGGTTGGGGAGGTGGACTGAAGCTTTCTTT; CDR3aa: CSGLGRWTEAFF
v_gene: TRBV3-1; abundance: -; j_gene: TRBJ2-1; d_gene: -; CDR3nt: TGTGCCAGCAGCCAAGGGTGGAGGGGGTCCTACAATGAGCAGTTCTTC; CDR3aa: CASSQGWRGSYNEQFF
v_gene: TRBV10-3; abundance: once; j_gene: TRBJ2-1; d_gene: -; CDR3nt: TGTGCCGCCAGTGAGTTAGAGCCTCGGAATGAGCAGTTCTTC; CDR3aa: CAASELEPRNEQFF
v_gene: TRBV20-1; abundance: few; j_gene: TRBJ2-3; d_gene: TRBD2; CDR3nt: TGCAGTGCTAAGTCTAGCGGGAGGGATGATACGCAGTATTTT; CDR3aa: CSAKSSGRDDTQYF